These 22 T cell receptor beta chains originate from one sample sequenced in a study of blood T cell repertoires in COVID-19. Method: immunoSEQ multiplex PCR; TCRdb's copy keeps in-frame clones and lacks some. Of tens of thousands of clones in the sample, about 70% are singletons; the top ten hold 5% to 6%. Sequencing was performed on peripheral blood. These receptor sequences come from a man aged 50-59 years with active or convalescent COVID-19.

The V and J genes are TRBV4-1 and TRBJ2-7, with 7 nucleotides matching TRBD2. The CDR3 covers 15 residues. In germline, CDR1 is MGHRA, CDR2 YSYEKL. V gave up 1 base and J gave up 5 bases; unmatched junction bases: 8. For the CDR3, the DNA is TGCGCCAGCAGCCAAGTGAGCGGGGTCACTAACGAGCAGTACTTC. Protein: CASSQVSGVTNEQYF.

The V and J genes are TRBV6-5 and TRBJ1-2; 9 bases match TRBD1. CDR1 and CDR2 (germline): MNHEY, SVGAGI. CDR3 length: 15 residues. V shed 6 bases and J 3 bases; nucleotides not matched to a gene: 8. CDR3 protein: CASRAPGQGDYGYTF. Here the CDR3 DNA reads TGTGCCAGCAGAGCTCCGGGACAGGGAGACTATGGCTACACCTTC.

This chain connects TRBV14 to TRBJ2-3, with D unclear. The CDR3 is 14 residues long. Germline V gene lookup returns CDR1 SGHDN and CDR2 FVKESK. V shed 2 bases and J shed 7 bases, with 13 bases lying between them. The CDR3 region is CASSQTTRTYTQYF. The CDR3 nucleotides are TGTGCCAGCAGCCAAACTACCCGCACTTATACGCAGTATTTT.

This clone was recorded only once. The rearrangement uses TRBV10-1 and TRBJ2-7, with 8 bases identical to TRBD1. V trimming: 0 bases; J trimming: 3 bases; junction bases outside the gene matches: 10. In germline, CDR1 is WNHNN, CDR2 SYGVQD (reference sequence). The CDR3 spans 17 residues. The CDR3 here is CASSESWRQGADYEQYF. The CDR3 nucleotides read TGCGCCAGCAGTGAGTCGTGGAGGCAGGGGGCAGACTACGAGCAGTACTTC.

V and J are TRBV2 and TRBJ1-5, with D perhaps matching TRBD1 (6 bases). V shed 6 bases and J shed 3 bases, with 15 bases lying between them. Germline CDR1 is SNHLY and CDR2 is FYNNEI. This CDR3 spans 15 amino acids. CDR3 in DNA: TGTGCCAGCAGCCCCGGACAGCTCCTCAATCAGCCCCAGCATTTT. The encoded protein is CASSPGQLLNQPQHF.

This sequence joins TRBV5-8 and TRBJ2-3, with 14 bases lining up with TRBD2. Trimming at V came to 0 bases and at J to 0 bases, leaving 3 bases not matched to a gene. The germline V gene encodes CDR1 SGHTS and CDR2 YDEGEE. The CDR3 runs 18 residues. The CDR3 spells CASSLERTSGGSTDTQYF. The CDR3 bases are TGTGCCAGCAGCTTGGAAAGGACTAGCGGGGGGAGCACAGATACGCAGTATTTT.

The chain has TRBV5-4 and TRBJ1-4; D is perhaps TRBD1 (6 bases). The CDR3 runs to 14 residues. Germline V gene sequence: CDR1 SGHNT, CDR2 YYREEE (reference sequence). V was trimmed by 2 bases and J by 8 bases, leaving 13 bases between them. The CDR3 nucleotides read TGTGCCAGCAGCTTAGGGACAAAAGGGGAAAAACTGTTTTTT. Translation gives CASSLGTKGEKLFF.

The gene calls are TRBV2 and TRBJ1-2; D unclear. The V gene's germline CDR1 is SNHLY and CDR2 FYNNEI. V lost 7 bases to trimming and J lost 0 bases, with 12 bases between them. The CDR3 runs to 14 residues. The CDR3 DNA sequence: TGTGCCAGCATGCGGCAAACCCCTAACTATGGCTACACCTTC. It encodes CASMRQTPNYGYTF.

The rearrangement uses TRBV7-2 and TRBJ1-4, with D perhaps TRBD1 (5 bases). This CDR3 spans 15 amino acids. The germline CDR1 and CDR2 sequences are SGHTA and FQGNSA. V lost 5 bases and J 2 bases, leaving 12 bases between the germline ends. CDR3 nucleotide sequence: TGTGCCAGCAGCACGGAGGGGAGGACTAATGAAAAACTGTTTTTT. Residues: CASSTEGRTNEKLFF.

V usage is TRBV6-5 and J usage is TRBJ2-7, with TRBD1 identical over 7 bases. Germline CDR1 MNHEY, CDR2 SVGAGI. This CDR3 has 14 residues. The junction had 7 bases not matched to a gene; V was cut back by 6 bases and J by 2 bases. CDR3 amino acids: CASRSTGVTYEQYF. The CDR3 DNA reads as TGTGCCAGCAGATCAACAGGGGTAACCTACGAGCAGTACTTC.

The chain joins TRBV5-5 to TRBJ2-5; 7 bases are shared with TRBD2. The CDR3 consists of 16 residues. V lost 0 bases and J lost 1; bases outside the gene matches: 6. Germline-derived CDR1 and CDR2 are SGHKS and YYEKEE (reference sequence). This chain's CDR3 is CASSLASGALQETQYF. CDR3 in DNA: TGTGCCAGCAGCTTGGCCAGCGGGGCTCTCCAAGAGACCCAGTACTTC.

The rearrangement uses TRBV9 and TRBJ2-2, with 10 bases fitting TRBD2. CDR1 and CDR2 (germline): SGDLS, YYNGEE. V lost 4 bases, J lost 1 base, and 1 base stayed unmatched. This CDR3 spans 15 amino acids. CDR3 nucleotides: TGTGCCAGCAGCTCTAGCGGGGGGAACACCGGGGAGCTGTTTTTT. It codes for CASSSSGGNTGELFF.

This clone was seen a handful of times. Germline is not matched at one junction end, which may reflect a read error. V is TRBV5-1 and J is TRBJ2-3; 7 bases line up with TRBD1. This CDR3 is built from 14 residues. The germline CDR1 and CDR2 sequences are SGHRS and YFSETQ. CDR3 nucleotide sequence: TGCGCCAGCAGCTCTAAGGACAGGACAGCTACGCAGTATTTT. This translates into CASSSKDRTATQYF.

The CDR3, as DNA: TGTGCCAGCTCTCTAGAGACTGGCACAGATACGCAGTATTTT. It specifies CASSLETGTDTQYF. The chain joins TRBV18 to TRBJ2-3, with unresolved D. The CDR3 totals 14 residues. The V and J ends lost 6 bases and 1 base respectively, with 11 bases between them. Germline CDR1 is KGHSH and CDR2 is LQKENI. Complete variable domain (other parts from reference TRBV18 and TRBJ2-3): NAGVMQNPRHLVRRRGQEARLRCSPMKGHSHVYWYRQLPEEGLKFMVYLQKENIIDESGMPKERFSAEFPKEGPSILRIQQVVRGDSAAYFCASSLETGTDTQYFGPGTRLTVL.

V is TRBV18 and J is TRBJ2-2; tentative D call: TRBD2 (7 bases). The CDR3 loop spans 18 amino acids. Germline V gene sequence: CDR1 KGHSH, CDR2 LQKENI. Trimming removed 6 bases at V and 0 bases at J, with 20 bases between. The CDR3 is CASSLSLAGASNTGELFF. CDR3 bases: TGTGCCAGCTCCCTAAGTCTGGCGGGGGCCTCGAACACCGGGGAGCTGTTTTTT.

The chain couples TRBV7-6 to TRBJ2-7; 12 positions agree with TRBD2. With V trimmed by 6 bases and J by 0 bases, 6 bases remained unmatched. The CDR3 totals 16 residues. The germline gives CDR1 SGHVS, CDR2 FNYEAQ. The CDR3 region is CASRLGLAGPSYEQYF. The CDR3 coding sequence is TGTGCCAGCAGACTGGGACTAGCGGGTCCCTCCTACGAGCAGTACTTC.

V usage is TRBV11-2 and J usage is TRBJ1-1; TRBD1 is a possible D gene (5 bases). V was trimmed by 1 base and J by 0 bases, leaving 15 bases between them. This CDR3 is 17 amino acids long. The germline V gene encodes CDR1 SGHAT and CDR2 FQNNGV. CDR3: CASSLGEWGGMNTEAFF. The DNA of the CDR3 is TGTGCCAGCAGCTTAGGGGAGTGGGGGGGTATGAACACTGAAGCTTTCTTT.

The chain is built from TRBV5-4 and TRBJ1-3; TRBD1 matches at 8 bases. Germline-derived CDR1 and CDR2 are SGHNT and YYREEE (reference sequence). V lost 4 bases and J lost 0; bases outside the gene matches: 3. This CDR3 has 15 residues. The CDR3 DNA sequence: TGTGCCAGCAGCCTAGACAGGGGCTCTGGAAACACCATATATTTT. Protein sequence: CASSLDRGSGNTIYF. Based on the CDR3 plus reference TRBV5-4 and TRBJ1-3, the full variable domain is ETGVTQSPTHLIKTRGQQVTLRCSSQSGHNTVSWYQQALGQGPQFIFQYYREEENGRGNFPPRFSGLQFPNYSSELNVNALELDDSALYLCASSLDRGSGNTIYFGEGSWLTVV.

The gene calls are TRBV6-1 and TRBJ1-1; no clear D. CDR1 and CDR2 from the germline V gene are MNHNS and SASEGT. This CDR3 has 13 amino acids. The V end lost 3 bases, the J end lost 6 bases, and 11 bases lay between the germline ends. CDR3 amino acids: CASSEQWRAEAFF. The CDR3, as DNA: TGTGCCAGCAGTGAGCAGTGGCGGGCTGAAGCTTTCTTT.

This chain uses TRBV2 with TRBJ1-2, with 12 bases aligning to TRBD1. With V trimmed by 7 bases and J by 8 bases, 14 bases remained unmatched. The CDR3 contains 16 residues. Per germline, CDR1 SNHLY and CDR2 FYNNEI. The CDR3 is CASTATQGQGARGYTF. The CDR3 coding sequence is TGTGCCAGCACGGCAACTCAGGGACAGGGGGCTAGGGGCTACACCTTC.

The rearrangement uses TRBV29-1 and TRBJ1-1, with TRBD1 matching over 7 bases. The germline V gene has CDR1 SQVTM and CDR2 ANQGSEA. The CDR3 consists of 13 residues. The V gene end was trimmed by 4 bases and the J gene end by 6 bases; junction bases not matched to a gene: 8. The CDR3 spells CSVAGQVSAEAFF. CDR3 in DNA: TGCAGCGTTGCTGGACAGGTGAGCGCTGAAGCTTTCTTT.

V is TRBV5-4 and J is TRBJ1-1, with 12 bases that match TRBD1. Germline V lookup: CDR1 SGHNT, CDR2 YYREEE (reference sequence). The CDR3 sequence is 20 residues long. V was clipped by 4 bases and J by 5 bases; unmatched bases: 21. The CDR3 reads CASSPKKAGTVGQGATEAFF. For the CDR3, the DNA is TGTGCCAGCAGCCCAAAAAAAGCGGGTACCGTGGGACAGGGGGCAACTGAAGCTTTCTTT.